This T cell receptor (beta chain) was documented in a study of T cells in Graves' hyperthyroidism and ophthalmopathy. Findings of the study overall: A model of 13 V-J features distinguished ophthalmopathy from stable hyperthyroidism.

Amplification of TCR beta CDR3 regions used RNA as the template. HTBI primers were employed in a first-round RT-PCR of the TCR CDR3. One entry per CDR3 protein results from TCRdb running MiXCR on the multiplex PCR reads. This table holds around 300,000 distinct CDR3 sequences, approximately 13% found once. The CDR3 sequence is 16 residues long. V shed 5 bases, J shed 8 bases, and the junction held 8 bases outside the gene matches. Germline values: CDR1 KGHDR, CDR2 SFDVKD. Among the patients, aged 18 to 65, hyperthyroidism was newly diagnosed and had lasted under 2 months. Remarks on this clonotype: Its antigen remains unidentified.

The origin of this receptor is a woman in her forties with Graves' hyperthyroidism. The chain links TRBV24-1 to TRBJ2-3; 14 bases align to TRBD2. Sequencing was done on a sample of blood. CDR3 bases: TGTGCCACCAGTGCCACGGGACTAGCGGGAGTGGGTACGCAGTATTTT. It codes for CATSATGLAGVGTQYF.